This TCR beta chain was sequenced for a study of CD8 T cells in Susac syndrome. RNA in amounts of about 0.45 to 1 ug was reverse transcribed with random hexamers. An immunoSEQ multiplex PCR generated amplified TCR beta CDR3 products spanning 54 Vbeta and 13 Jbeta. MiXCR was run by TCRdb on the immunoSEQ multiplex PCR reads, yielding one entry per CDR3 protein. Altogether over 80,000 distinct CDR3 sequences are present, 94% being singletons, with the ten largest covering approximately 0.9%. Under recently defined diagnostic criteria, the patients with Susac syndrome qualified as having definite or probable disease. This CDR3 spans 13 amino acids. Germline CDR1 is MNHEY and CDR2 is SVGAGI. The ends were cut back, 6 bases at V and 2 bases at J, with 10 bases in the middle.

The sequenced sample consisted of CD8+ T cells from PBMCs. The clonotype was recovered from a human donor with Susac syndrome. This sequence joins TRBV6-5 and TRBJ1-2; D is possibly TRBD1 (5 bases). CDR3 protein: CASSPDKNYGYTF. CDR3 DNA sequence: TGTGCCAGCAGCCCGGACAAGAACTATGGCTACACCTTC.